These T cell receptor beta chains were read from a single sample in a study of identical twins. TCRdb processed the 5' RACE reads anew with MiXCR; each CDR3 protein has one entry. The table lists fewer than 650,000 distinct CDR3 sequences, 9.6% of them singletons, with around 3.2% in the top ten. These data were also filed under a second study, of yellow fever vaccine responses in identical twins.

What was sequenced was PBMCs. Source of these receptors: a woman aged 18-29 years in good health. Both conserved end residues are part of each CDR3. A D gene is named only where the DNA matches it firmly. Not every row has a clone size; where given, it reads once, few, many or a size class.

d_gene	v_gene	j_gene	abundance	CDR3aa	CDR3nt
NA	TRBV10-3	TRBJ2-7	NA	CAIRSPGSSYEQYF	TGTGCCATCAGATCCCCGGGCTCTTCCTACGAGCAGTACTTC
NA	TRBV7-9	TRBJ1-2	NA	CASSLGTPGPGYTF	TGTGCCAGCAGCTTGGGGACACCCGGACCTGGCTACACCTTC
NA	TRBV3-1	TRBJ2-7	few	CASSQAPNSYEQYF	TGTGCCAGCAGCCAAGCTCCCAACTCCTACGAGCAGTACTTC
NA	TRBV29-1	TRBJ2-7	NA	CSVEGGNPPYEQYF	TGCAGCGTTGAGGGGGGCAACCCCCCCTACGAGCAGTACTTC
TRBD2	TRBV4-2	TRBJ2-5	NA	CASSQTGLAAHQETQYF	TGTGCCAGCAGCCAAACGGGACTAGCGGCGCACCAAGAGACCCAGTACTTC
NA	TRBV20-1	TRBJ1-2	many	CSARDFWNYGYTF	TGCAGTGCTAGGGACTTTTGGAACTATGGCTACACCTTC
NA	TRBV5-4	TRBJ2-2	NA	CASSNRGGGTGELFF	TGTGCCAGCAGCAATCGAGGTGGGGGCACCGGGGAGCTGTTTTTT
TRBD1	TRBV7-8	TRBJ2-7	NA	CASSPGTGRGEQYF	TGTGCCAGCAGCCCCGGGACAGGGCGAGGAGAGCAGTACTTC
NA	TRBV12-3/TRBV12-4	TRBJ1-6	few	CASSLRGAPNSPLHF	TGTGCCAGCAGTTTACGGGGGGCGCCGAATTCACCCCTCCACTTT
NA	TRBV21-1	TRBJ1-1	many	CASSNGTGGGTEAFF	TGTGCCAGCAGCAACGGGACAGGGGGTGGCACTGAAGCTTTCTTT
TRBD1	TRBV2	TRBJ2-7	NA	CASSNYGTGYAYEQYF	TGTGCCAGTTCTAATTATGGGACAGGGTATGCCTACGAGCAGTACTTC
NA	TRBV30	TRBJ2-3	few	CAWSMGVSTDTQYF	TGTGCCTGGTCCATGGGGGTAAGCACAGATACGCAGTATTTT
TRBD1	TRBV7-9	TRBJ1-1	NA	CASSETGGKATEAFF	TGTGCCAGCAGCGAAACAGGGGGCAAGGCCACTGAAGCTTTCTTT
TRBD1	TRBV24-1	TRBJ2-1	few	CATSDPTGQGARDEQFF	TGTGCCACCAGTGACCCCACGGGGCAGGGGGCGCGGGATGAGCAGTTCTTC
TRBD1	TRBV27	TRBJ2-7	many	CASSRRTGTGSYEQYF	TGTGCCAGCAGTCGACGAACCGGGACAGGGTCCTACGAGCAGTACTTC
TRBD2	TRBV7-8	TRBJ2-7	NA	CASRGQGEGYYEQYF	TGTGCCAGCAGGGGGCAAGGGGAGGGGTATTATGAGCAGTACTTC
TRBD2	TRBV20-1	TRBJ2-1	many	CSARDTRTSGETYNEQFF	TGCAGTGCTAGAGATACTAGGACTAGCGGGGAGACCTACAATGAGCAGTTCTTC
NA	TRBV10-3	TRBJ2-5	NA	CAISETANNGETQYF	TGTGCCATCAGTGAAACAGCTAACAATGGGGAGACCCAGTACTTC
NA	TRBV7-3	TRBJ2-2	NA	CASSITGSYGELFF	TGTGCCAGCAGCATTACAGGGTCTTACGGGGAGCTGTTTTTT
TRBD2	TRBV11-3	TRBJ2-7	few	CASSSFLGGVSSGRGTYEQYF	TGTGCCAGCAGCTCCTTTCTTGGTGGAGTCTCAAGCGGGAGAGGAACCTACGAGCAGTACTTC
NA	TRBV2	TRBJ2-7	many	CASSEQGSYEQYF	TGTGCCAGCAGTGAACAGGGGTCCTACGAGCAGTACTTC
NA	TRBV7-2	TRBJ2-7	few	CASSKNRDNYEQYF	TGTGCCAGCAGTAAAAACCGGGACAACTACGAGCAGTACTTC
NA	TRBV4-1	TRBJ2-6	NA	CASSQTGTSGANVLTF	TGCGCCAGCAGCCAAACAGGGACTTCTGGGGCCAACGTCCTGACTTTC